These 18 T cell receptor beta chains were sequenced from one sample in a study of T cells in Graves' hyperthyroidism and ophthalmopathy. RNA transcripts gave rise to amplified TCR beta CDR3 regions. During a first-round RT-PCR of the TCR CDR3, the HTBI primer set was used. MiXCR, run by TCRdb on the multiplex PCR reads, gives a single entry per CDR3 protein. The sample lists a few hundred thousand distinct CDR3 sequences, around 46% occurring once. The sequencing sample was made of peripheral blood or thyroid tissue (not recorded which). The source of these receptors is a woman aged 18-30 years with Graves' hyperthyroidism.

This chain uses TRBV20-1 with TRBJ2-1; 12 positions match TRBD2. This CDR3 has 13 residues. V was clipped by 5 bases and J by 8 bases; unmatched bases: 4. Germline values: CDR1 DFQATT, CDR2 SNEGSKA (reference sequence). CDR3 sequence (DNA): TGCAGTGCTTCTAGCGGGAGGGCGGATGAGCAGTTCTTC. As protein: CSASSGRADEQFF.

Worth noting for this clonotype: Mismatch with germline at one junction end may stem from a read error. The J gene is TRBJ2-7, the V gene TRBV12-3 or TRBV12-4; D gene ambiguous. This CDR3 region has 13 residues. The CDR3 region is CASSLGRTYEQHF. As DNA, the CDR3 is TGTGCCAGCAGCTTAGGCCGGACCTACGAGCAGCACTTC.

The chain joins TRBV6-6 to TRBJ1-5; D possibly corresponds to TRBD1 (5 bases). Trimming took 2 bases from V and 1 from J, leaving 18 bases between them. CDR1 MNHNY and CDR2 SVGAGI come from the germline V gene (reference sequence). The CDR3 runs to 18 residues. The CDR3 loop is CASSYPPLRGGSNQPQHF. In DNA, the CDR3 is TGTGCCAGCAGTTACCCACCACTTAGGGGAGGGAGCAATCAGCCCCAGCATTTT.

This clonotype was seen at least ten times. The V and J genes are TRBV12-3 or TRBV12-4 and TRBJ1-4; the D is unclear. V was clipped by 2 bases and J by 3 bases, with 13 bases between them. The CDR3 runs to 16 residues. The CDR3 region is CASSLRQTMANEKLFF. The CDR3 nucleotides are TGTGCCAGCAGTTTACGGCAGACTATGGCTAATGAAAAACTGTTTTTT.

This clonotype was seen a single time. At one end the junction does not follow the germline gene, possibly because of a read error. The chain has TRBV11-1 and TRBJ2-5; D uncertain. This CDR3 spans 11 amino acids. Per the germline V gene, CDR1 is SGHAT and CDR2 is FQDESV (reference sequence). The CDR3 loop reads CASSSREAQYF. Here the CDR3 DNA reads TGTGCCAGCAGCTCCCGAGAGGCCCAGTACTTC.

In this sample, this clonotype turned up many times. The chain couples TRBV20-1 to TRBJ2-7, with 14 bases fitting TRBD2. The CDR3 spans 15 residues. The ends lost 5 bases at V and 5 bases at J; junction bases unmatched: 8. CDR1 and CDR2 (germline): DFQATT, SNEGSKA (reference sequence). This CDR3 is CSAAGTSGSHNEQYF. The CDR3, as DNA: TGCAGTGCTGCAGGGACTAGCGGGAGTCACAACGAGCAGTACTTC.

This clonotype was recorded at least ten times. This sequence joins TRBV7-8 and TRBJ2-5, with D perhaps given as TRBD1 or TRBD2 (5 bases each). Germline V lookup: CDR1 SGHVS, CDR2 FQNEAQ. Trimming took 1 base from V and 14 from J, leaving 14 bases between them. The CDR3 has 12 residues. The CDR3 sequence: CASSLVNTGAYF. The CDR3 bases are TGTGCCAGCAGCTTAGTGAACACCGGGGCTTACTTC.

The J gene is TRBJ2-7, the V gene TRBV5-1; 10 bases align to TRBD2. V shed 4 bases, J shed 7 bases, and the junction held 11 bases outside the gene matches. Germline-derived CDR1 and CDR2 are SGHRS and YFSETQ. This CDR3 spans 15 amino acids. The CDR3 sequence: CASSPWLAGDREQYF. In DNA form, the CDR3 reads TGCGCCAGCAGCCCCTGGCTAGCGGGAGATCGGGAGCAGTACTTC.

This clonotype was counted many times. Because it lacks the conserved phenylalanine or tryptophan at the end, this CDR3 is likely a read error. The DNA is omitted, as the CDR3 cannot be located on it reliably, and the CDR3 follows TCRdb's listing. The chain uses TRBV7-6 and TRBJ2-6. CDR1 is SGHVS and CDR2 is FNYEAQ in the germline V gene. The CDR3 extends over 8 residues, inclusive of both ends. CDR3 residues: CASSPRTS.

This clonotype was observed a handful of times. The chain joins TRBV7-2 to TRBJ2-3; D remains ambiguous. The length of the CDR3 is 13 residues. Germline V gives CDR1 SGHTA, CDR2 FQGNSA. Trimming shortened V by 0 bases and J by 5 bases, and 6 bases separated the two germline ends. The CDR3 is CASSLARLDTQYF. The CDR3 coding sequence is TGTGCCAGCAGCTTAGCTAGGCTAGATACGCAGTATTTT.

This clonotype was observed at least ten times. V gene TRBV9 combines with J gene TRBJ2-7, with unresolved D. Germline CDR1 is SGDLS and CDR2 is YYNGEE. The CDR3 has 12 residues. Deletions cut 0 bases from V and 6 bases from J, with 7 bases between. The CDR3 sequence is CASSVEGSEQYF. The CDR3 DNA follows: TGTGCCAGCAGCGTAGAAGGATCCGAGCAGTACTTC.

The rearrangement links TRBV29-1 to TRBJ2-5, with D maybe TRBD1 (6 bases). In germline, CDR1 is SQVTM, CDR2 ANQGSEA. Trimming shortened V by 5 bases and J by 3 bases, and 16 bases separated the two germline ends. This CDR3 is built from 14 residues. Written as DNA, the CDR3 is TGCAGCGTTACACAACAGGGCCTAAAAGAGACCCAGTACTTC. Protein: CSVTQQGLKETQYF.

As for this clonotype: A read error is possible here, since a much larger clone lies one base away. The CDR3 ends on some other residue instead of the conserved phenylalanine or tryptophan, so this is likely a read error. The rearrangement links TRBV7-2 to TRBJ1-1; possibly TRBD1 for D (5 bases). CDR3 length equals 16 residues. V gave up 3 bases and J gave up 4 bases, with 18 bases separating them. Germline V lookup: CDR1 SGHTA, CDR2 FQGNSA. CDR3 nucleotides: TGTGCCAGCAGCTTTAGCCAGGGAAGTCGGGGCACTGAAGCTTTCCTT. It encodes CASSFSQGSRGTEAFL.

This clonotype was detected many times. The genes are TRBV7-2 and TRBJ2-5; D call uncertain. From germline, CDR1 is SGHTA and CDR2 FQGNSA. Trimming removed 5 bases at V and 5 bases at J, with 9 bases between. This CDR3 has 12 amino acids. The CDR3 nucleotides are TGTGCCAGCAGCCGTACCCCGGAGACCCAGTACTTC. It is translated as CASSRTPETQYF.

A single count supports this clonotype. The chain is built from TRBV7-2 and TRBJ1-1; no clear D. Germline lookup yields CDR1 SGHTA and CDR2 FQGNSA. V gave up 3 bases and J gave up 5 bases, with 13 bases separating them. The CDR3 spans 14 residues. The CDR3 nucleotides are TGTGCCAGCAGCTTGGCGGGGTTGGGAACTGAAGCTTTCTTT. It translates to CASSLAGLGTEAFF. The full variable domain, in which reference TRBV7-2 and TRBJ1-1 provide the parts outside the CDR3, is GAGVSQSPSNKVTEKGKDVELRCDPISGHTALYWYRQSLGQGLEFLIYFQGNSAPDKSGLPSDRFSAERTGGSVSTLTIQRTQQEDSAVYLCASSLAGLGTEAFFGQGTRLTVV.

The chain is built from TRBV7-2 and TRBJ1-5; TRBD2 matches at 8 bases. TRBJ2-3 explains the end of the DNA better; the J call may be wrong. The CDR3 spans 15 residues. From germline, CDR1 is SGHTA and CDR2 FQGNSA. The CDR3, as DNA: TGTGCCAGCAGCTTACGGGAGGGCCGGATAGATACGCAGTATTTT. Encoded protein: CASSLREGRIDTQYF.

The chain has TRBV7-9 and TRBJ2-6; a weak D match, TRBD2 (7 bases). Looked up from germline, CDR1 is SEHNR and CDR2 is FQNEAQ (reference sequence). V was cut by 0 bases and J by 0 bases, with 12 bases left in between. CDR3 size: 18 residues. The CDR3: CASSLATGGSSGANVLTF. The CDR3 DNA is TGTGCCAGCAGCTTAGCGACAGGCGGGAGCTCTGGGGCCAACGTCCTGACTTTC.

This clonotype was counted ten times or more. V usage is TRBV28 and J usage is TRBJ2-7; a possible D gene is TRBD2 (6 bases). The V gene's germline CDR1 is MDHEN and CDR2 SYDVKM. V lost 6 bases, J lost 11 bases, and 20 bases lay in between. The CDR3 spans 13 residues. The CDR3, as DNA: TGTGCCAGCAGCTTAACTTCCCGGGAGCAGGAGTACTTC. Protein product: CASSLTSREQEYF.